The TCR beta chain described here comes from a study of shared clonotypes between healthy human individuals. Study-level background: Serving as donors were two women and three men, whose ages spanned 18 to 49. Study observations and caveats: Of the naive CD4 clonotypes, around 4.9% were shared across a few donors.

Turning to this clone: Its antigen is not known. Other DNA sequences in the same sample also yield this CDR3.

Sequenced by immunoSEQ multiplex PCR; TCRdb stores in-frame clones only, minus some. The sample carries some 2,400,000 clones, approximately 94% recorded once. The CDR3 is 16 residues long. The ends lost 0 bases at V and 4 bases at J; junction bases unmatched: 5. Germline assignment: CDR1 MGHRA and CDR2 YSYEKL. The receptor was isolated from a man aged 18 to 35 in good health. The sample taken for sequencing was naive CD4+ T cells sorted from blood. Sample subset: CD45RA+ positively selected. The rearrangement uses TRBV4-1 and TRBJ1-5, with TRBD1 matching over 8 bases. The DNA for the CDR3 is TGCGCCAGCAGCCAAGAAGGAGGACAGGGAAATCAGCCCCAGCATTTT. Translated, it gives CASSQEGGQGNQPQHF.